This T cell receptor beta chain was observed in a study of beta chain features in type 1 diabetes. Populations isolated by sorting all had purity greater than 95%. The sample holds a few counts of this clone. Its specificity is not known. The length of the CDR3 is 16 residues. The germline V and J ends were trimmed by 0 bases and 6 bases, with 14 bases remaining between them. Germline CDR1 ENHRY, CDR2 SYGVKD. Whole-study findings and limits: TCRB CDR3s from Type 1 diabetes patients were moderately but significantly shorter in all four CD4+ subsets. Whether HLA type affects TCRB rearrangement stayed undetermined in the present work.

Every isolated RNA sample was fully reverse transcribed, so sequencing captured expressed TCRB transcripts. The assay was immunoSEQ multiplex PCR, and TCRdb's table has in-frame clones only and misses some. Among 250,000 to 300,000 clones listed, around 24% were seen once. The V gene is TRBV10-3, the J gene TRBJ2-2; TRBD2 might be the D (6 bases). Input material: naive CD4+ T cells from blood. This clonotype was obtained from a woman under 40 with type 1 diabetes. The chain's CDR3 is CAISESEGLWPGELFF. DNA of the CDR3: TGTGCCATCAGTGAGTCGGAGGGGTTATGGCCCGGGGAGCTGTTTTTT.